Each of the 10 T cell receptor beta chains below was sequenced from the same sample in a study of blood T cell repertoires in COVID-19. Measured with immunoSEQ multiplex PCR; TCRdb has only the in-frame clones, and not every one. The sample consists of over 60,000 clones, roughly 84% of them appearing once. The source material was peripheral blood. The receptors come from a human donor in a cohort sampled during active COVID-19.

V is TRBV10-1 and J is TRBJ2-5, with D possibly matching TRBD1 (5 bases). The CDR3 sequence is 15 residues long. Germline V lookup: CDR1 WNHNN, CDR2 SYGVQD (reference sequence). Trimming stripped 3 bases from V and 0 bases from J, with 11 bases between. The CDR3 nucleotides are TGCGCCAGCAGTGAAGACAGTAGTCACCAAGAGACCCAGTACTTC. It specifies CASSEDSSHQETQYF.

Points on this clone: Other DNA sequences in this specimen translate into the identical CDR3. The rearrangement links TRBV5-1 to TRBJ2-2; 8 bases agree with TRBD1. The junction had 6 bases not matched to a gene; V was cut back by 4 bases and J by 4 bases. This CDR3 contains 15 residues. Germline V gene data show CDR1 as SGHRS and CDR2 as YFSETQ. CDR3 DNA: TGCGCCAGCAGCCTAACAGGGGGTGGCACCGGGGAGCTGTTTTTT. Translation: CASSLTGGGTGELFF.

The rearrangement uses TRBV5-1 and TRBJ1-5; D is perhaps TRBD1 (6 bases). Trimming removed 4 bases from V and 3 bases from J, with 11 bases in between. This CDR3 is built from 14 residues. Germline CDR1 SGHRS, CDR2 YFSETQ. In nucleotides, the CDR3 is TGCGCCAGCAGCCCGACAGGTATCAATCAGCCCCAGCATTTT. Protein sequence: CASSPTGINQPQHF. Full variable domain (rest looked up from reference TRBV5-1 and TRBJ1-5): KAGVTQTPRYLIKTRGQQVTLSCSPISGHRSVSWYQQTPGQGLQFLFEYFSETQRNKGNFPGRFSGRQFSNSRSEMNVSTLELGDSALYLCASSPTGINQPQHFGDGTRLSIL.

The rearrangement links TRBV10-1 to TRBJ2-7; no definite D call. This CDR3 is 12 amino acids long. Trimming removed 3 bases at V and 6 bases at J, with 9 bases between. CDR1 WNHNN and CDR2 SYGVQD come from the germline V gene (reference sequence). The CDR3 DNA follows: TGCGCCAGCAGTGACTCGTCTCGCGAGCAGTACTTC. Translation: CASSDSSREQYF.

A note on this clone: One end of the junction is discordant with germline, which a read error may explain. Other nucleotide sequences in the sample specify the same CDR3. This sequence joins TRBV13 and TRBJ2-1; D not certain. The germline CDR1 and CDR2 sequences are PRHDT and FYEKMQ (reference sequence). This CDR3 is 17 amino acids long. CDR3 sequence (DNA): TGTGCCAGCAGCGCGAGCGTTGGCGAAAGCTCCTACAATGAGCAATTCTTC. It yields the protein CASSASVGESSYNEQFF.

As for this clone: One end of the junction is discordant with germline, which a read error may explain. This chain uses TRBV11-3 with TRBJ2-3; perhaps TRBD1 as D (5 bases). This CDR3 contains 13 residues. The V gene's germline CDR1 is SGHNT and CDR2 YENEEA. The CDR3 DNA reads TGTGCCAGCAGCTTAGGGGGCACGGATACGCAGTATTTT. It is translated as CASSLGGTDTQYF.

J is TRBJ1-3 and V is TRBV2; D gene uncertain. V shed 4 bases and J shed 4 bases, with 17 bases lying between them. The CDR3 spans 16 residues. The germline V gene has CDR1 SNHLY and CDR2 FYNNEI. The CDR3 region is CASSAESGNLGNTIYF. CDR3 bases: TGTGCCAGCAGTGCAGAGTCCGGGAACTTAGGAAACACCATATATTTT.

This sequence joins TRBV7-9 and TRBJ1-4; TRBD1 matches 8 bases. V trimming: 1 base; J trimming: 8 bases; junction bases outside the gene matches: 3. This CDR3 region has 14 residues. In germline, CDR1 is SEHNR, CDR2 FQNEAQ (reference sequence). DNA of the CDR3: TGTGCCAGCAGCTTAGGACAGGGGAACGAAAAACTGTTTTTT. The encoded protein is CASSLGQGNEKLFF.

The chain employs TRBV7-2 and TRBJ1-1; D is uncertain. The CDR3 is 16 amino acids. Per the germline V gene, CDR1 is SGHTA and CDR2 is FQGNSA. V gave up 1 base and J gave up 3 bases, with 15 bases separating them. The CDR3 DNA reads TGTGCCAGCAGCTTAGTTGTGGGGAGACGGGACACTGAAGCTTTCTTT. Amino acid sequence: CASSLVVGRRDTEAFF.

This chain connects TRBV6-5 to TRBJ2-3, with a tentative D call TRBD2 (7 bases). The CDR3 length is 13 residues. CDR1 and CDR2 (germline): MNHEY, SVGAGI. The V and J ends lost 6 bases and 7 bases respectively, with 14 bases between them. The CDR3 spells CASRGGGGNTQYF. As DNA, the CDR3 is TGTGCCAGCAGGGGAGGGGGGGGCAATACGCAGTATTTT.